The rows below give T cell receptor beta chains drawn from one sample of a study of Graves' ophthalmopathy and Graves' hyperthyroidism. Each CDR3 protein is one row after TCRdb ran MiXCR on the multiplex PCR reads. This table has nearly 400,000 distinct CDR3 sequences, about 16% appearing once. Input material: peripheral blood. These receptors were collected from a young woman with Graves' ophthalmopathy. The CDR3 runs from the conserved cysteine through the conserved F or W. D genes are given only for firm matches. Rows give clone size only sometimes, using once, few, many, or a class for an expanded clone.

CASSWGDNYEQYF	TGTGCCAGCAGTTGGGGGGACAACTACGAGCAGTACTTC	TRBJ2-7	TRBV2	many	.
CASSSDQGQPQHF	TGTGCCAGCAGCTCCGACCAAGGCCAGCCCCAGCATTTT	TRBJ1-5	TRBV7-9	many	.
CASSPRRGAQVNQPQHF	TGTGCCAGCAGTCCAAGACGGGGGGCGCAGGTCAATCAGCCCCAGCATTTT	TRBJ1-5	TRBV12-3/TRBV12-4	many	.
CSAVNQDYGYTF	TGCAGTGCCGTCAACCAGGATTATGGCTACACCTTC	TRBJ1-2	TRBV20-1	many	.
CASIGNRVAKTKNIQYF	TGTGCCAGCATTGGGAACAGGGTAGCGAAGACCAAAAACATTCAGTACTTC	TRBJ2-4	TRBV28	many	.
CAWSVKGETQYF	TGTGCCTGGAGTGTTAAGGGGGAGACCCAGTACTTC	TRBJ2-5	TRBV30	many	.
CASIGIIGNGYTF	TGTGCCAGCATAGGCATAATAGGGAATGGCTACACCTTC	TRBJ1-2	TRBV6-1	.	.
CASRDTSGSNTGELFF	TGTGCCAGCAGGGATACTAGCGGGAGCAACACCGGGGAGCTGTTTTTT	TRBJ2-2	TRBV6-1	many	TRBD2
CASSADEGARGYTF	TGCGCCAGCAGTGCGGATGAGGGGGCGCGGGGCTACACCTTC	TRBJ1-2	TRBV4-1	many	TRBD1
CASRTTGGAIDGYTF	TGTGCTAGCAGGACTACAGGGGGAGCAATTGATGGCTACACCTTC	TRBJ1-2	TRBV12-3/TRBV12-4	many	TRBD1
CASSVDEGSGRPGELFF	TGTGCCAGCAGCGTAGATGAGGGTAGCGGGAGACCCGGGGAGCTGTTTTTT	TRBJ2-2	TRBV9	many	TRBD2
CASSSTDQETQYF	TGTGCCAGCAGCTCGACGGACCAAGAGACCCAGTACTTC	TRBJ2-5	TRBV7-2	few	.
CASSQRRISSGNTIYF	TGTGCCAGCAGTCAACGGCGGATAAGCTCTGGAAACACCATATATTTT	TRBJ1-3	TRBV3-1	.	.
CASSYSLLAGVRAKNIQYF	TGTGCCAGCAGTTACTCGTTACTAGCGGGAGTGAGAGCCAAAAACATTCAGTACTTC	TRBJ2-4	TRBV6-2/TRBV6-3	.	TRBD2
CASKAYGELFF	TGTGCCAGCAAGGCGTACGGGGAGCTGTTTTTT	TRBJ2-2	TRBV9	once	.
CASSLGNLDSYNEQFF	TGTGCCAGCAGCTTGGGGAACTTAGATTCCTACAATGAGCAGTTCTTC	TRBJ2-1	TRBV11-1	.	.
CAWGSLGVYNSPLHF	TGTGCCTGGGGTTCTTTGGGAGTCTATAATTCACCCCTCCACTTT	TRBJ1-6	TRBV30	many	.
CASSQAGPGAKQYF	TGTGCCAGCAGCCAAGCGGGCCCTGGGGCAAAGCAGTACTTC	TRBJ2-7	TRBV14	many	.
CSATGLRGQETQYF	TGCAGTGCTACCGGTTTACGGGGGCAAGAGACCCAGTACTTC	TRBJ2-5	TRBV20-1	many	.
CASSQEAQANTEAFF	TGTGCCAGCAGCCAAGAAGCACAGGCGAACACTGAAGCTTTCTTT	TRBJ1-1	TRBV4-2	many	.
CAMQPGGANSPLHF	TGTGCCATGCAACCGGGAGGAGCAAATTCACCCCTCCACTTT	TRBJ1-6	TRBV10-3	many	.
CAWSQMHRAGYTF	TGTGCCTGGAGTCAGATGCACAGGGCTGGCTACACCTTC	TRBJ1-2	TRBV30	many	.
CASSVSGPNQPQHF	TGTGCCAGCAGTGTTTCGGGGCCCAATCAGCCCCAGCATTTT	TRBJ1-5	TRBV6-1	.	.
CASSFSLGGHYEQYF	TGTGCCAGCAGTTTTTCTTTGGGGGGGCACTACGAGCAGTACTTC	TRBJ2-7	TRBV28	many	.
CASSSPGTGGIRYQPQHF	TGTGCCAGCAGCTCCCCCGGGACAGGGGGCATCAGGTATCAGCCCCAGCATTTT	TRBJ1-5	TRBV11-1	few	TRBD1
CASTLPGSYNSPLHF	TGTGCCAGCACCTTGCCTGGCTCCTATAATTCACCCCTCCACTTT	TRBJ1-6	TRBV28	many	.
CASSSGPGQVYEQYF	TGTGCCAGCAGCTCGGGACCGGGACAGGTTTACGAGCAGTACTTC	TRBJ2-7	TRBV7-2	.	TRBD1
CASQSWAGRHEQYF	TGTGCCAGCCAGTCGTGGGCAGGGCGCCACGAGCAGTACTTC	TRBJ2-7	TRBV6-1	many	.
CVSSQDSGSDGYTF	TGCGTCAGCAGCCAAGATTCAGGGAGCGATGGCTACACCTTC	TRBJ1-2	TRBV4-3	.	.
CASSEWWGDPETQYF	TGTGCCAGCAGTGAATGGTGGGGCGACCCTGAGACCCAGTACTTC	TRBJ2-5	TRBV6-1	many	.
CASSYVHGSVGEQYF	TGTGCCAGCAGTTACGTTCATGGCAGCGTGGGGGAGCAGTACTTC	TRBJ2-7	TRBV6-5	many	.
CAISAQGRSFGELFF	TGTGCCATCAGTGCCCAGGGTCGTTCCTTTGGGGAGCTGTTTTTT	TRBJ2-2	TRBV10-3	many	.
CAINRRPDSPNYGYTF	TGTGCCATCAACAGACGGCCCGACTCTCCAAACTATGGCTACACCTTC	TRBJ1-2	TRBV10-3	many	.
CASSRDRNQPQHF	TGTGCCAGCAGCCGGGACAGAAATCAGCCCCAGCATTTT	TRBJ1-5	TRBV6-5	many	TRBD1
CASSQRTPYEQYF	TGTGCCAGCAGTCAGCGGACCCCCTACGAGCAGTACTTC	TRBJ2-7	TRBV6-2/TRBV6-3	medium-sized	.
CASSPADGGKNIQYF	TGTGCCAGCAGCCCCGCCGATGGGGGCAAAAACATTCAGTACTTC	TRBJ2-4	TRBV6-1	.	.
CASSFQTLDISYEQYF	TGTGCCAGCAGCTTCCAGACTCTGGACATCTCCTACGAGCAGTACTTC	TRBJ2-7	TRBV11-2	.	.
CASGQDFGGSSYEQYF	TGCGCCAGCGGCCAAGATTTCGGCGGTAGCTCCTACGAGCAGTACTTC	TRBJ2-7	TRBV4-3	many	.
CSVDPGGGDGYTF	TGCAGCGTAGACCCAGGGGGCGGTGATGGCTACACCTTC	TRBJ1-2	TRBV29-1	many	TRBD1
CASSVAGGTRGETQYF	TGTGCCAGCAGCGTAGCTGGGGGGACTAGAGGAGAGACCCAGTACTTC	TRBJ2-5	TRBV9	many	TRBD2
CASRPTGSPNTGELFF	TGTGCCAGCAGGCCCACAGGGTCTCCTAACACCGGGGAGCTGTTTTTT	TRBJ2-2	TRBV6-1	many	.
CASSPSRYEQYF	TGTGCCAGCTCACCATCGAGATACGAGCAGTACTTC	TRBJ2-7	TRBV27	.	.
CASSYWGAMNTEAFF	TGTGCCAGCAGTTACTGGGGGGCCATGAACACTGAAGCTTTCTTT	TRBJ1-1	TRBV6-2/TRBV6-3	many	.
CASSPPGQGIYGYTF	TGTGCCAGCAGCCCCCCGGGACAGGGTATCTATGGCTACACCTTC	TRBJ1-2	TRBV7-2	.	TRBD1
CASSISSSMETQYF	TGTGCCAGCAGCATATCGAGTAGCATGGAGACCCAGTACTTC	TRBJ2-5	TRBV7-2	many	.
CASNQGATYEQYF	TGTGCCAGCAATCAGGGGGCGACTTACGAGCAGTACTTC	TRBJ2-7	TRBV6-5	many	TRBD1